The sequence of this T cell receptor beta chain was determined in a study of PD-L1 blockade in urothelial cancer. Sequencing used immunoSEQ multiplex PCR; TCRdb keeps in-frame clones, though not all of them. The table has just over 35,000 clones, just over 35% seen once. This sequence originates from a man aged 55 to 70 with urothelial cancer. Sample: tumor tissue, taken before atezolizumab (anti-PD-L1) treatment.

In nucleotides, the CDR3 is TGTGCCAGCTCACCACCAGGACTAGCGGGGGGCTCCTACAATGAGCAGTTCTTC. Translated: CASSPPGLAGGSYNEQFF. The rearrangement links TRBV18 to TRBJ2-1; 14 bases line up with TRBD2. The CDR3 extends over 18 amino acids. CDR1 is KGHSH and CDR2 is LQKENI in the germline V gene. After removal of 0 bases from V and 0 bases from J, the junction contained 1 base not matched to a gene.